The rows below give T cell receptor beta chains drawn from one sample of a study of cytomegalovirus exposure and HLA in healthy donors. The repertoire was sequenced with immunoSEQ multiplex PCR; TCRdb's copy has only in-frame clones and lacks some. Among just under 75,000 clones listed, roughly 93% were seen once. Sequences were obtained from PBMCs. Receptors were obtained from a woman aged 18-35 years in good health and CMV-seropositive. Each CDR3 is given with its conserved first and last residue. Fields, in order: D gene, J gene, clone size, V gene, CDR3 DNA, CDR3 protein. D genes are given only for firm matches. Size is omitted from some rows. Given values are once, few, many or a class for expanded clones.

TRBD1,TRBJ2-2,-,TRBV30,TGTGCCTGGTGGGGCAGGGGGTCAGCCGGGGAGCTGTTTTTT,CAWWGRGSAGELFF
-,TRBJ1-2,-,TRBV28,TGTGCCAGCAGGATTGCACAGGGTGGCTACACCTTC,CASRIAQGGYTF
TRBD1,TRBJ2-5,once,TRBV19,TGTGCCAGTAGTATACGGGGACAGCCCAAAGAGACCCAGTACTTC,CASSIRGQPKETQYF
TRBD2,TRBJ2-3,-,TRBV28,TGTGCCAGCAGTCTCCTAGCGGGGGGGGTAGTAGATACGCAGTATTTT,CASSLLAGGVVDTQYF
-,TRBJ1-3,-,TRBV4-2,TGTGCCAGCAGCCAAGGTGACAGGACTGGAATCGGCACCATATATTTT,CASSQGDRTGIGTIYF
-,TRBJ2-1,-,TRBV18,TGTGCCAGCTCACCGAGTCTGGCGGCAGAGCAGTTCTTC,CASSPSLAAEQFF
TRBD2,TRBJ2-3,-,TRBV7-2,TGTGCCAGCAGCTTGGCGGGAGTGGTAGATACGCAGTATTTT,CASSLAGVVDTQYF
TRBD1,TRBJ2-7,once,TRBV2,TGTGCCACCGACGGACAGGGAAGGTCCTACGAGCAGTACTTC,CATDGQGRSYEQYF
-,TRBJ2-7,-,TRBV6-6,TGTGCCAGCAGTCTTGGAGGCGAGCAGTACTTC,CASSLGGEQYF
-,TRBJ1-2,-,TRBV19,TGTGCCAGTAGTATTGGGGTCCAGCGGGACTATGGCTACACCTTC,CASSIGVQRDYGYTF